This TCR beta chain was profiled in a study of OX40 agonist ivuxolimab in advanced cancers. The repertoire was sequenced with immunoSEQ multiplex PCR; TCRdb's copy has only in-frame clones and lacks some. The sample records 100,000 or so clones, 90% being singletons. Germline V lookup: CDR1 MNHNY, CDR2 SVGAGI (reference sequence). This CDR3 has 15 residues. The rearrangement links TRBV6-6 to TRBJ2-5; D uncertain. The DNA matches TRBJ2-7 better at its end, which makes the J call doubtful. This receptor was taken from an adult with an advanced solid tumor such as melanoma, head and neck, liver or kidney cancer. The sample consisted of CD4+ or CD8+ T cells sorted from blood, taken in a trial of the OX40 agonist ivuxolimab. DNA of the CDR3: TGTGCCAGCAGTTACTCGATCCAGGCACGCTACGAGCAGTACTTC. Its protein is CASSYSIQARYEQYF.